The 24 T cell receptor beta chains listed next were all sequenced from one sample in a study of cytomegalovirus exposure and HLA in healthy donors. PCR involved 60 Vbeta and 13 Jbeta primers. Method: immunoSEQ multiplex PCR; TCRdb's copy keeps in-frame clones and lacks some. This table holds under 75,000 clones. Sequenced sample: PBMCs. The receptor set was obtained from a female donor in good health and CMV-seropositive.

The rearrangement uses TRBV19 and TRBJ2-7, with unresolved D. The CDR3 length is 15 residues. Per the germline V gene, CDR1 is LNHDA and CDR2 is SQIVND (reference sequence). V was pared by 3 bases and J by 2 bases, with 14 bases between. The DNA of the CDR3 is TGTGCCAGTAGTATCGAGCAGGCCGGCGCCTACGAGCAGTACTTC. Amino acids: CASSIEQAGAYEQYF.

About this clone itself: Germline is not matched at one junction end, which may reflect a read error. The chain recombines TRBV4-3 with TRBJ1-1; no firm D call. CDR1 and CDR2 from the germline V gene are LGHNA and YSLEER. The CDR3 totals 13 residues. CDR3 amino acids: CASSQGYDTEDFF. CDR3 DNA: TGCGCCAGCAGCCAAGGGTATGACACTGAAGATTTCTTT.

The chain uses TRBV7-9 and TRBJ1-1, with a possible D match to TRBD1 (5 bases). The germline CDR1 and CDR2 sequences are SEHNR and FQNEAQ (reference sequence). This CDR3 comprises 14 residues. The CDR3 spells CAGAGPGGNTEAFF. As DNA, the CDR3 is TGTGCTGGCGCAGGGCCGGGGGGGAACACTGAAGCTTTCTTT.

As for this clone: Different DNA sequences within this sample yield the same CDR3. The V gene is TRBV7-2, the J gene TRBJ1-5, with 8 nucleotides matching TRBD1. The CDR3 is 14 amino acids. V lost 4 bases, J lost 7 bases, and 6 bases stayed unmatched. Germline V gene sequence: CDR1 SGHTA, CDR2 FQGNSA. The CDR3 DNA sequence: TGTGCCAGCAGCTCGCGGACAGGGCAACAGCCCCAGCATTTT. It is translated as CASSSRTGQQPQHF.

The chain links TRBV9 to TRBJ2-5, with D maybe TRBD1 (6 bases). Germline V gene sequence: CDR1 SGDLS, CDR2 YYNGEE. V was trimmed by 0 bases and J by 4 bases, leaving 7 bases between them. This CDR3 has 13 amino acids. CDR3 coding DNA: TGTGCCAGCAGCGTAGGAGGGGGAGAGACCCAGTACTTC. Translated: CASSVGGGETQYF. Full variable domain (remainder filled in from reference TRBV9 and TRBJ2-5): DSGVTQTPKHLITATGQRVTLRCSPRSGDLSVYWYQQSLDQGLQFLIQYYNGEERAKGNILERFSAQQFPDLHSELNLSSLELGDSALYFCASSVGGGETQYFGPGTRLLVL.

The gene calls are TRBV9 and TRBJ1-2; TRBD1 agrees at 7 bases. Trimming removed 3 bases from V and 4 bases from J; junction bases left unmatched: 6. The germline CDR1 and CDR2 sequences are SGDLS and YYNGEE. This CDR3 region has 14 residues. The CDR3 here is CASSARDSFYGYTF. The CDR3 DNA follows: TGTGCCAGCAGCGCGAGGGACAGCTTCTATGGCTACACCTTC. Based on the CDR3 plus reference TRBV9 and TRBJ1-2, the full variable domain is DSGVTQTPKHLITATGQRVTLRCSPRSGDLSVYWYQQSLDQGLQFLIQYYNGEERAKGNILERFSAQQFPDLHSELNLSSLELGDSALYFCASSARDSFYGYTFGSGTRLTVV.

The J gene is TRBJ2-7, the V gene TRBV5-6, with D possibly being TRBD2 (5 bases). The CDR3 totals 14 residues. Per the germline V gene, CDR1 is SGHDT and CDR2 is YYEEEE. With 2 bases removed from V and 0 bases from J, the gap between germline ends came to 9 bases. For the CDR3, the DNA is TGTGCCAGCAGCTTTTCGGGAAGCTCCTACGAGCAGTACTTC. It codes for CASSFSGSSYEQYF.

The genes are TRBV9 and TRBJ2-3; 8 nucleotides align to TRBD1. Trimming cost V 0 bases and J 1 base; bases outside gene matches: 10. Per the germline V gene, CDR1 is SGDLS and CDR2 is YYNGEE. The CDR3 totals 18 residues. The CDR3 is CASSVAVTGGSGTDTQYF. The CDR3 bases are TGTGCCAGCAGCGTAGCCGTTACAGGGGGTTCGGGCACAGATACGCAGTATTTT.

The rearrangement links TRBV7-2 to TRBJ2-1; perhaps TRBD2 as D (7 bases). The CDR3 is 18 residues long. V was cut by 2 bases and J by 5 bases, with 22 bases left in between. Germline loops: CDR1 SGHTA, CDR2 FQGNSA. For the CDR3, the DNA is TGTGCCAGCAGCTTAACCCCTAAGGGGGGGGGCCGGCACAATGAGCAGTTCTTC. Translation gives CASSLTPKGGGRHNEQFF.

The rearrangement uses TRBV7-9 and TRBJ2-5; 7 nucleotides match TRBD1. After removal of 3 bases from V and 2 bases from J, the junction contained 15 bases not matched to a gene. The CDR3 sequence is 18 residues long. In germline, CDR1 is SEHNR, CDR2 FQNEAQ (reference sequence). The CDR3 DNA follows: TGTGCCAGCAGCTTTTTCACTATACGGGGACAGACACAAGAGACCCAGTACTTC. Its protein is CASSFFTIRGQTQETQYF.

The CDR3 DNA sequence: TGTGCCAGCAGCTTTGGTGGGGCGGGAACTTACAATGAGCAGTTCTTC. It translates to CASSFGGAGTYNEQFF. The V call is TRBV11-1, the J call TRBJ2-1; D is perhaps TRBD2 (6 bases). CDR3 length: 16 amino acids. Germline lookup yields CDR1 SGHAT and CDR2 FQDESV (reference sequence). Trimming took off 3 bases at V and 4 bases at J, with 16 bases between the two ends.

The chain carries TRBV13 and TRBJ1-6; D is possibly TRBD1 (6 bases). Trimming removed 5 bases from V and 6 bases from J, with 20 bases in between. Germline CDR1 and CDR2: PRHDT and FYEKMQ (reference sequence). The CDR3 totals 17 residues. CDR3 DNA sequence: TGTGCCAGCAGCCTATGGGGGCAGGCGGGGGTTAATTCACCCCTCCACTTT. Its translation: CASSLWGQAGVNSPLHF. Supplemented by reference TRBV13 and TRBJ1-6, the full variable domain reads AAGVIQSPRHLIKEKRETATLKCYPIPRHDTVYWYQQGPGQDPQFLISFYEKMQSDKGSIPDRFSAQQFSDYHSELNMSSLELGDSALYFCASSLWGQAGVNSPLHFGNGTRLTVT.

The rearrangement joins TRBV4-1 to TRBJ2-3; possible D gene TRBD2, 6 bases. The CDR3 is made up of 15 amino acids. In germline, CDR1 is MGHRA, CDR2 YSYEKL. Trimming took 6 bases from V and 1 from J, leaving 14 bases between them. The CDR3 DNA follows: TGCGCCAGCAGACTGGGGGGTTTCGGCACAGATACGCAGTATTTT. The encoded protein is CASRLGGFGTDTQYF.

This chain uses TRBV7-2 with TRBJ2-5; D possibly corresponds to TRBD1 (6 bases). In germline, CDR1 is SGHTA, CDR2 FQGNSA. Trimming cost V 4 bases and J 3 bases, with 15 bases left between them. This CDR3 comprises 15 residues. The CDR3 spells CASSWLTGAKETQYF. Here the CDR3 DNA reads TGTGCCAGCAGCTGGCTGACAGGAGCAAAAGAGACCCAGTACTTC.

The chain is built from TRBV6-5 and TRBJ2-5; TRBD2 agrees at 7 bases. CDR1 and CDR2 from the germline V gene are MNHEY and SVGAGI. V was clipped by 1 base and J by 1 base; unmatched bases: 6. The CDR3 is made up of 16 amino acids. The CDR3 spells CASSYLGGVSQETQYF. The CDR3 DNA reads as TGTGCCAGCAGTTACTTGGGGGGGGTCAGCCAAGAGACCCAGTACTTC.

Written as DNA, the CDR3 is TGTGCCAGCAGCGAGATCCGGGACTCCTACTCCTACGAGCAGTACTTC. It is translated as CASSEIRDSYSYEQYF. The chain links TRBV2 to TRBJ2-7; D possibly corresponds to TRBD2 (6 bases). Germline CDR1 SNHLY, CDR2 FYNNEI. Trimming removed 6 bases from V and 0 bases from J, with 18 bases in between. CDR3 size: 16 residues.

The rearrangement links TRBV6-6 to TRBJ1-5, with TRBD1 identical over 8 bases. V lost 3 bases, J lost 8 bases, and 9 bases stayed unmatched. This CDR3 contains 15 residues. The germline V gene has CDR1 MNHNY and CDR2 SVGAGI (reference sequence). The DNA of the CDR3 is TGTGCCAGCAGTTATGGTTCGGCAGGGGGCGAGCCCCAGCATTTT. Translation: CASSYGSAGGEPQHF.

This sequence joins TRBV9 and TRBJ1-1; D unclear. Trimming removed 4 bases from V and 1 base from J, with 8 bases in between. The germline V gene has CDR1 SGDLS and CDR2 YYNGEE. This CDR3 is 13 amino acids long. Here the CDR3 reads CASSFTENTEAFF. In DNA form, the CDR3 reads TGTGCCAGCAGCTTCACAGAGAACACTGAAGCTTTCTTT.

The chain uses TRBV28 and TRBJ2-7; 8 bases fit TRBD1. CDR3 length: 15 residues. Per germline, CDR1 MDHEN and CDR2 SYDVKM. After removal of 5 bases from V and 5 bases from J, the junction contained 11 bases not matched to a gene. The CDR3, as DNA: TGTGCCAGCAGTCACAACAGGGGGATCACGAACGAGCAGTACTTC. It encodes CASSHNRGITNEQYF.

V usage is TRBV5-1 and J usage is TRBJ1-5, with 8 bases that match TRBD1. The CDR3 is 14 residues long. J gave up 3 bases and V 4 bases, and 3 bases lay outside the gene matches. Germline CDR1 reads SGHRS; CDR2 reads YFSETQ. The CDR3 loop is CASSLTGDNQPQHF. The CDR3 coding sequence is TGCGCCAGCAGCCTGACAGGGGACAATCAGCCCCAGCATTTT.

The rearrangement links TRBV19 to TRBJ2-3; 8 nucleotides agree with TRBD1. V trimming: 7 bases; J trimming: 4 bases; junction bases outside the gene matches: 7. The germline gives CDR1 LNHDA, CDR2 SQIVND (reference sequence). The CDR3 has 14 amino acids. The CDR3 is CASNRDRGADTQYF. CDR3 DNA: TGTGCCAGTAACCGAGACAGGGGTGCAGATACGCAGTATTTT.

The chain joins TRBV7-3 to TRBJ2-2; 8 nucleotides align to TRBD2. Germline lookup yields CDR1 SGHTA and CDR2 FQGTGA. Germline trimming cut 8 bases from V and 4 bases from J; bases unmatched to any gene: 3. The CDR3 covers 13 residues. As DNA, the CDR3 is TGTGCCAGCTCGGCGGGGGGCACCGGGGAGCTGTTTTTT. It translates to CASSAGGTGELFF.

This sequence joins TRBV25-1 and TRBJ1-6, with a possible D match to TRBD1 (5 bases). CDR1 MGHDK and CDR2 SYGVNS come from the germline V gene. Trimming removed 2 bases at V and 0 bases at J, with 11 bases between. The CDR3 has 17 residues. This CDR3 reads CASSEQDKFSYNSPLHF. The CDR3 DNA reads TGTGCCAGCAGTGAACAGGACAAGTTCTCCTATAATTCACCCCTCCACTTT.

V and J are TRBV20-1 and TRBJ1-2; unclear D gene. Trimming cost V 2 bases and J 2 bases, with 3 bases left between them. The CDR3 covers 11 residues. The germline V gene has CDR1 DFQATT and CDR2 SNEGSKA (reference sequence). The CDR3 nucleotides are TGCAGTGCTAGATTAAACTATGGCTACACCTTC. Translated: CSARLNYGYTF.